This TCR beta chain was captured in a study of blood T cell repertoires in COVID-19 (dated by TCRdb to about 2020). Looking at the study overall: Collaborator samples came from the United States, Italy and Spain and covered acute and convalescent phases of COVID-19. The prospective study material was composed of cDNA or gDNA derived from T cells, B-cell-depleted T cells, or PBMCs. Deeply sampled blood TCRbeta repertoires from subjects exposed to, actively infected with, or recovered from COVID-19 were included in the dataset. The repertoires were released in a freely available public database intended as a resource for research on the immune response to SARS-CoV-2. Samples were obtained from the ongoing ImmuneRACE study (first 160 participants) and from over a thousand subjects provided by 6 global collaborators. The sample metadata nearly always contained a de-identified subject ID, COVID-19 status, age in years and sex. Where HLA class I and class II types were available, the types were taken from metadata supplied by the sample provider, not from assay-based typing.

Each collaborating institution followed its own protocols to collect whole blood in K2EDTA tubes. For TCRbeta analysis, collaborators shipped samples in one of three forms: frozen whole blood, isolated PBMCs, or DNA extracted from either of those sample types. TCRbeta CDR3 regions were amplified from genomic DNA using the immunoSEQ Assay, a bias-controlled multiplex PCR. In the paper's pipeline: The number of nucleated cells in each sample was estimated by amplification of reference gene primers within the assay. To quantify the absolute abundance of each unique TCRbeta CDR3 rearrangement, sequence reads were collapsed and filtered. For each sample, productive Simpson clonality was calculated as the square root of Simpson's diversity index over productive rearrangements. The table was pulled from immuneACCESS by TCRdb, which kept in-frame rearrangements only. Such tables lose some clones; where checked, under half of the loss comes from unresolved V genes, and the rest has no known cause. V and J calls and clone size are copied from that table; D and trimming were computed from the DNA. This sample lists about 27,000 clones; roughly four fifths were detected once. The ten largest make up around 25% of the sample.

A remark on this clone: The specificity of this receptor is unknown. Base qualities are not recorded, but no much larger clone differs from it by a single base.

Findings and caveats that apply to the study as a whole: The quantity of clinical and demographic metadata differed by source and by participant and was supplied without curation.

This receptor was taken from a man between 65 and 80 years old with active COVID-19. Sequenced input: peripheral blood.

This receptor has the CDR3 CASSYLTGGRDTGELFF. Here is the DNA: TGTGCCAGCAGTTACCTGACAGGGGGCCGGGACACCGGGGAGCTGTTTTTT. The V gene is TRBV6-2 or TRBV6-3 and the J gene is TRBJ2-2; 10 bases in the middle match TRBD1. The germline V gene gives CDR1 as MNHEY and CDR2 as SVGEGT. V is trimmed back by 2 bases and J by 3 bases, and the junction contains 6 bases that no gene match accounts for. The CDR3 runs 17 residues from the cysteine to the phenylalanine. The read is trimmed to its CDR3 DNA, 51 bases read in frame from base 1.